This T cell receptor beta chain was obtained from a study of T-cell reconstitution after alpha-beta-depleted transplantation in children. Notes on the study in general: It was newly produced T cells that mostly accounted for T-cell counts and diversity one year after transplant. The high TCRbeta diversity at day 60 in some patients came from surviving recipient T cells and thymic progenitors.

For this clonotype: Its specificity is not known.

This CDR3 has 14 amino acids. The V end lost 1 base, the J end lost 4 bases, and 14 bases lay between the germline ends. Germline V gene lookup returns CDR1 DFQATT and CDR2 SNEGSKA (reference sequence). Preparation of the TCRbeta library used unique molecular identifiers. TCRdb re-analysed the PCR reads in MiXCR, keeping a single row per CDR3 protein. The sample comprises around 960,000 distinct CDR3 sequences, 25% to 35% of which are singletons, and roughly 31% rests with the top ten. The V call is TRBV20-1, the J call TRBJ2-7; D is possibly TRBD1 (6 bases). Sample: PBMCs, mostly from graft donor cells, taken 360 days after TCRalphabeta/CD19-depleted stem cell transplant. The sequence was obtained from a boy under two years old who had a stem cell transplant for SCID, so the T cells may come from the graft donor. CDR3 sequence: CSARVRGPQYEQYF. DNA for the CDR3: TGCAGTGCTAGAGTCAGGGGCCCCCAATACGAGCAGTACTTC.